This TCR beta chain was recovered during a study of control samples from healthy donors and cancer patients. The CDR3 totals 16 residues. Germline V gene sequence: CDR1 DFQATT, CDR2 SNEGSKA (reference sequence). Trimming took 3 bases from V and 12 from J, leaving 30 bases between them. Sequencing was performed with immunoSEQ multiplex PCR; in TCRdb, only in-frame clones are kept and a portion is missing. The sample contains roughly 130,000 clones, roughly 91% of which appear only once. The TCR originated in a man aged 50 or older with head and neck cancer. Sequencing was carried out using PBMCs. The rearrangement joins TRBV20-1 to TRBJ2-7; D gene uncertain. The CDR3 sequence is CSASDPSYPLNSVTYF. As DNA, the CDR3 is TGCAGTGCTAGTGACCCGAGCTACCCACTAAATTCTGTGACGTACTTC.